This TCR beta chain is drawn from a study of blood T cell repertoires in COVID-19. Repertoires were generated with immunoSEQ multiplex PCR, while TCRdb's copy carries only in-frame clones and drops some. The sample records about 4,300 clones, about 72% being singletons. CDR3 length: 17 residues. Germline V gene lookup returns CDR1 LNHDA and CDR2 SQIVND (reference sequence). Trimming stripped 3 bases from V and 1 base from J, with 13 bases between. The sample comprised peripheral blood. This receptor was obtained from a human donor with active or convalescent COVID-19. The donor label of this sample is uncertain. The chain links TRBV19 to TRBJ2-6; D may be TRBD1 (6 bases). The CDR3 nucleotides read TGTGCCAGTAGTATCAAGGGACATCTATCTGGGGCCAACGTCCTGACTTTC. Translated: CASSIKGHLSGANVLTF.